The following is a TCR beta chain sequence with its context. Methods used by the authors: Reference gene primer amplification gave nucleated cell count estimates. Data came from immunoSEQ multiplex PCR; TCRdb stores just in-frame clones and leaves some out. V and J calls and clone size follow that table, whereas D and trimming were derived from the DNA. The sample comprises 200,000 to 250,000 clones, roughly 86% of which are singletons, and about 3% rests with the top ten. These data are taken from a study of blood T cell repertoires in COVID-19. Overall study: Spain, Italy and the United States supplied samples that represented acute and convalescent COVID-19. Sources were T cells, B-cell-depleted T cells, or PBMCs; the material itself was cDNA or gDNA.

Sample: peripheral blood. The sequence was obtained from a woman under 40 who had recovered from COVID-19.

The CDR3 DNA follows: TGTGCCAGGGGAGACGGGGGGAACTATGGCTACACCTTC. Translating gives CARGDGGNYGYTF. The gene calls are TRBV6-5 and TRBJ1-2, with D possibly TRBD1 on 5 matching bases. This CDR3 comprises 13 residues. The germline V gene encodes CDR1 MNHEY and CDR2 SVGAGI. V was pared by 9 bases and J by 2 bases, with 13 bases between.